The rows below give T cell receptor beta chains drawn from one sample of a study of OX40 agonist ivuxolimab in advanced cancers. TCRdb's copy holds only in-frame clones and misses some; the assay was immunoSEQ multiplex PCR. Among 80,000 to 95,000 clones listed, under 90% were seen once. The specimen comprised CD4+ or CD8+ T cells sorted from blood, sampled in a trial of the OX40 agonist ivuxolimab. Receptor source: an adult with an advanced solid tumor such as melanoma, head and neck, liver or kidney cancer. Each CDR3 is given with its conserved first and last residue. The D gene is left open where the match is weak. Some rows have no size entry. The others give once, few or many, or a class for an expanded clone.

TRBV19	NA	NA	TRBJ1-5	CASSRNGNQPQHF	TGTGCCAGTAGTAGAAATGGCAATCAGCCCCAGCATTTT
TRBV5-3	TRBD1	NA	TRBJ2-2	CARSETGQSANTGELFF	TGTGCCAGAAGCGAAACGGGACAGAGCGCGAACACCGGGGAGCTGTTTTTT
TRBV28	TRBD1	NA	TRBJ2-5	CASRLYGTGGETQYF	TGTGCCAGCAGATTATATGGGACAGGGGGAGAGACCCAGTACTTC
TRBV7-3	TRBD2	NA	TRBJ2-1	CASSLTASGGYNEQFF	TGTGCCAGCAGCTTAACGGCTAGCGGGGGCTACAATGAGCAGTTCTTC
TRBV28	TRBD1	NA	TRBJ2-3	CASSSRTGYADTQYF	TGTGCCAGCAGTTCCCGGACAGGGTACGCAGATACGCAGTATTTT
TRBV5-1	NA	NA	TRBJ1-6	CASRFILQDNSPLHF	TGCGCCAGCCGGTTCATTCTACAAGATAATTCACCCCTCCACTTT
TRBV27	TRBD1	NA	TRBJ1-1	CASSLQGAPNTEAFF	TGTGCCAGCAGCCTTCAGGGGGCGCCGAACACTGAAGCTTTCTTT
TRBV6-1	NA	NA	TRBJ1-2	CASSEARVEARGRYGYTF	TGTGCCAGCAGTGAAGCTAGGGTGGAAGCCAGGGGAAGGTATGGCTACACCTTC
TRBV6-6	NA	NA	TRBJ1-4	CASSYYRGSANEKLFF	TGTGCCAGCAGTTACTATAGGGGATCGGCTAATGAAAAACTGTTTTTT
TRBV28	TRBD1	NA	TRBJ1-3	CASRRQGASGNTIYF	TGTGCCAGCAGGAGACAGGGGGCGTCTGGAAACACCATATATTTT
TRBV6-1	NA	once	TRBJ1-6	CASSDGIYNSPLHF	TGTGCCAGCAGTGACGGGATCTATAATTCACCCCTCCACTTT
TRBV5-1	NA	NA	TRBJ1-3	CASSLAHVGSGNTIYF	TGCGCCAGCAGCTTGGCCCACGTGGGCTCTGGAAACACCATATATTTT
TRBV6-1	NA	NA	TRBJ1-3	CASRSPSGPGNTIYF	TGTGCCAGCAGGAGCCCTTCGGGCCCTGGAAACACCATATATTTT
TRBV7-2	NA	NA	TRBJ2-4	CASSLAAGVDIQYF	TGTGCCAGCAGCTTAGCGGCAGGGGTAGACATTCAGTACTTC
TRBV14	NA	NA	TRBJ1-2	CASSQVTEPYGYTF	TGTGCCAGCAGCCAAGTGACAGAACCCTATGGCTACACCTTC
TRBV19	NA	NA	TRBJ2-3	CASSGLARITDTQYF	TGTGCCAGTAGTGGGCTAGCGAGAATCACAGATACGCAGTATTTT
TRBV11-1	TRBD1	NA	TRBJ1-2	CASSYEPSTGAGYTF	TGTGCCAGCAGCTACGAGCCCTCGACAGGGGCTGGCTACACCTTC
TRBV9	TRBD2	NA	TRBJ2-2	CASSVEAGGLTGELFF	TGTGCCAGCAGCGTAGAAGCGGGGGGACTCACCGGGGAGCTGTTTTTT
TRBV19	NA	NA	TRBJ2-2	CASSSQGFSGELFF	TGTGCCAGTAGTTCTCAGGGATTTTCCGGGGAGCTGTTTTTT
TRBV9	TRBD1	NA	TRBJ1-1	CASSPRTGSTEAFF	TGTGCCAGCAGCCCCAGGACAGGTTCCACTGAAGCTTTCTTT
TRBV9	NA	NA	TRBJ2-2	CASSPQGEGGELFF	TGTGCCAGCAGCCCACAGGGGGAGGGCGGGGAGCTGTTTTTT
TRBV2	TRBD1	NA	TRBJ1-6	CASVTGVNSPLHF	TGTGCCAGCGTAACAGGGGTTAATTCACCCCTCCACTTT
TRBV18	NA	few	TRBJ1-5	CASSPLRNQPQHF	TGTGCCAGCTCACCCCTCAGAAATCAGCCCCAGCATTTT
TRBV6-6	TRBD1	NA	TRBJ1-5	CASKLSGGSNQPQHF	TGTGCCAGCAAATTGTCAGGGGGAAGCAATCAGCCCCAGCATTTT
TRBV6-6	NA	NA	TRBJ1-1	CASSYPTGDTEAFF	TGTGCCAGCAGTTACCCGACGGGAGACACTGAAGCTTTCTTT
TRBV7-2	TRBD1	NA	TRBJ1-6	CASSATGAQNSPLHF	TGTGCCAGCAGCGCGACAGGGGCCCAAAATTCACCCCTCCACTTT
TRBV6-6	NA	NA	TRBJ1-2	CASSSPGRANGYTF	TGTGCCAGCAGCTCCCCGGGCCGGGCAAATGGCTACACCTTC
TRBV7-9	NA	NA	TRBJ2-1	CASSLAGGINEQFF	TGTGCCAGCAGCTTAGCAGGAGGGATCAATGAGCAGTTCTTC
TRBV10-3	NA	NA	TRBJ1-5	CATGGSHQPQHF	TGTGCCACGGGAGGGAGTCATCAGCCCCAGCATTTT
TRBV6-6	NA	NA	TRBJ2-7	CASGGDRTFTHEQYF	TGTGCCAGCGGCGGGGACAGAACTTTCACACACGAGCAGTACTTC
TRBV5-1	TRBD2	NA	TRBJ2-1	CASTVQLAGADNEQFF	TGCGCCAGCACCGTCCAACTAGCGGGGGCGGACAATGAGCAGTTCTTC
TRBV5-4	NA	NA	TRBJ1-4	CASSLDNRVEKLFF	TGTGCCAGCAGCTTAGACAACAGGGTGGAAAAACTGTTTTTT
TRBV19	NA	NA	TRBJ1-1	CASSNPRDFTPTEAFF	TGTGCCAGTAGTAACCCCCGAGATTTCACACCTACTGAAGCTTTCTTT
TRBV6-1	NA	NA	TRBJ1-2	CASRDSRGYTF	TGTGCCAGCAGAGACAGCCGAGGCTACACCTTC
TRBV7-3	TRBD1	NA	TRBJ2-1	CASSRDRGRYNEQFF	TGTGCCAGCAGCCGGGACAGGGGGCGTTACAATGAGCAGTTCTTC
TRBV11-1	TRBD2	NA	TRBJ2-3	CASSLGGGTDTQYF	TGTGCCAGCAGCTTGGGGGGGGGCACAGATACGCAGTATTTT
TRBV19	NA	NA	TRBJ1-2	CASSAGISGYTF	TGTGCCAGTAGTGCCGGGATTAGTGGCTACACCTTC
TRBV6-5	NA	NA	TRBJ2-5	CASSTGTNGETQYF	TGTGCCAGCAGTACAGGCACCAATGGAGAGACCCAGTACTTC
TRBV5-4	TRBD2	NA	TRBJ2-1	CASSSAGGPYNEQFF	TGTGCCAGCAGCTCCGCGGGGGGTCCCTACAATGAGCAGTTCTTC
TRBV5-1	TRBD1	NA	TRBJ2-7	CASSFGTDNSYEQYF	TGCGCCAGCAGCTTCGGGACAGATAATTCCTACGAGCAGTACTTC